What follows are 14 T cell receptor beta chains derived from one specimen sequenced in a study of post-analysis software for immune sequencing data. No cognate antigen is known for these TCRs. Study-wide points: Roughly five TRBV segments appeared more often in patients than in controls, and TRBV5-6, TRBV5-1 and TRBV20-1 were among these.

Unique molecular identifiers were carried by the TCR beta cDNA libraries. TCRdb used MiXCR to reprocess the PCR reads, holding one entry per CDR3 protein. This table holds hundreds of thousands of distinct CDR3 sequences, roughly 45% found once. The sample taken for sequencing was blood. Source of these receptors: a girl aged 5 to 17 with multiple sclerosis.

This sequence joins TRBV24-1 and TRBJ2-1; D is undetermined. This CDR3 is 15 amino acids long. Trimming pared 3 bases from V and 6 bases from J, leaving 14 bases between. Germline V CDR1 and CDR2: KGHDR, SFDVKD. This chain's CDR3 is CATSDGDPRANEQFF. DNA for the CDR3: TGTGCCACCAGTGATGGAGATCCCCGGGCCAATGAGCAGTTCTTC.

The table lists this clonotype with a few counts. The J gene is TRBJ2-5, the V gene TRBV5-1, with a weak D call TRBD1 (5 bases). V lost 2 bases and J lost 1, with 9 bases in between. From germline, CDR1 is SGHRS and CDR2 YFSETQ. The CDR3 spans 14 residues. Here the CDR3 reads CASSFRRAQETQYF. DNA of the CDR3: TGCGCCAGCAGCTTTCGCAGGGCCCAAGAGACCCAGTACTTC.

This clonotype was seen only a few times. CDR3 loop: CASSAVGPGQETQYF. DNA of the CDR3: TGTGCCAGCAGTGCGGTCGGGCCCGGACAAGAGACCCAGTACTTC. The chain couples TRBV11-3 to TRBJ2-5; no definite D call. There are 15 residues in the CDR3. Germline CDR1 SGHNT, CDR2 YENEEA. Trimming stripped 6 bases from V and 2 bases from J, with 16 bases between.

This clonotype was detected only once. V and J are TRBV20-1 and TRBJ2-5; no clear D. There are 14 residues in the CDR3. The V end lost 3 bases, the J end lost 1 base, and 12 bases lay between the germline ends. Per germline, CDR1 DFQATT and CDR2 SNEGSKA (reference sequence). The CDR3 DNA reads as TGCAGTGCTAGGTTAGGTCGGACCCAAGAGACCCAGTACTTC. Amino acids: CSARLGRTQETQYF.

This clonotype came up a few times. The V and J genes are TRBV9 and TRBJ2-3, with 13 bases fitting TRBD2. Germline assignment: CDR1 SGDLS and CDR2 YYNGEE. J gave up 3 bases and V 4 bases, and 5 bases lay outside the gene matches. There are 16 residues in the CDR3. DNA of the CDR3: TGTGCCAGCAGCTCTTCGACTAGCGGGGGGACAGATACGCAGTATTTT. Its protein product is CASSSSTSGGTDTQYF.

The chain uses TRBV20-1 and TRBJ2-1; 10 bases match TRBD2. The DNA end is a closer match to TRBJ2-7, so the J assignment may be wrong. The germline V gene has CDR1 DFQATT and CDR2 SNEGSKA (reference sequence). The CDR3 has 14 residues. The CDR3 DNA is TGCAGCGCTCCTACTAGCGGGGTCAACAATGAGCAGTACTTC. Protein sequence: CSAPTSGVNNEQYF.

As DNA, the CDR3 is TGTGCCAGCAATGGGCAGAACACTGAAGCTTTCTTT. It translates to CASNGQNTEAFF. The chain links TRBV7-9 to TRBJ1-1, with D uncertain. Between the trimmed V and J ends, which lost 7 bases and 1 base, there was a span of 7 bases. Germline assignment: CDR1 SEHNR and CDR2 FQNEAQ (reference sequence). This CDR3 is 12 amino acids long.

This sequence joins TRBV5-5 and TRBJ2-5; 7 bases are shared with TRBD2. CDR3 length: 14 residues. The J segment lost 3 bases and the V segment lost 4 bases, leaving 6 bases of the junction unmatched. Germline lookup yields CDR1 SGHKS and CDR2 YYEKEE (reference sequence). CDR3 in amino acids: CASSRRGGEETQYF. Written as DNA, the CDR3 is TGTGCCAGCAGCAGGCGCGGGGGAGAAGAGACCCAGTACTTC.

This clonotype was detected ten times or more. This CDR3 reads CASSLGGTLTYNEQFF. In DNA form, the CDR3 reads TGTGCCAGCAGCTTAGGAGGGACCCTCACCTACAATGAGCAGTTCTTC. The chain couples TRBV7-9 to TRBJ2-1; D possibly uses TRBD1 or TRBD2 (5 bases each). The CDR3 is made up of 16 amino acids. The V end lost 1 base, the J end lost 2 bases, and 12 bases lay between the germline ends. The germline gives CDR1 SEHNR, CDR2 FQNEAQ (reference sequence).

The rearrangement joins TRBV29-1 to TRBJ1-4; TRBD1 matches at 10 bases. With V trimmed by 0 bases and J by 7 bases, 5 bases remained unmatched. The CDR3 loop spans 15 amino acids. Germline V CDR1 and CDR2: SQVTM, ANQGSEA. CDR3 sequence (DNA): TGCAGCGTTGAAGAAAAGGGACAGGGGTTTGAAAAACTGTTTTTT. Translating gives CSVEEKGQGFEKLFF.

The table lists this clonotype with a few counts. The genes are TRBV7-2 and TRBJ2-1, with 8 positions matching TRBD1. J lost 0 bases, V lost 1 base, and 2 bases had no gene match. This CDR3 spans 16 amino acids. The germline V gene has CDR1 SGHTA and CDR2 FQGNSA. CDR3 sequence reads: CASSLGTGSSYNEQFF. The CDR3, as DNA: TGTGCCAGCAGCTTAGGGACAGGGAGCTCCTACAATGAGCAGTTCTTC.

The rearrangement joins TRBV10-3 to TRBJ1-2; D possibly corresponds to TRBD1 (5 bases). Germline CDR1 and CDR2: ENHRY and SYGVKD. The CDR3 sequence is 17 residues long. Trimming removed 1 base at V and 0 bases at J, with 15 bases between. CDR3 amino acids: CAISEFIDRGPNYGYTF. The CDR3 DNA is TGTGCCATCAGTGAGTTTATCGACCGGGGACCTAACTATGGCTACACCTTC.

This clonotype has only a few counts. The CDR3 spells CATSDFRNTEAFF. The CDR3 DNA is TGTGCCACCAGTGATTTCAGGAACACTGAAGCTTTCTTT. This rearrangement joins TRBV24-1 to TRBJ1-1, with D unclear. V lost 1 base and J lost 1, with 3 bases in between. There are 13 residues in the CDR3. CDR1 KGHDR and CDR2 SFDVKD come from the germline V gene.

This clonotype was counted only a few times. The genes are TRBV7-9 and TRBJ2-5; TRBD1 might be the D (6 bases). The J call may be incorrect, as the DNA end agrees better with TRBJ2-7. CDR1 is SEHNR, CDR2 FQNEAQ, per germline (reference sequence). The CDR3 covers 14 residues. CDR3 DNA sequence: TGTGCCAGCAGCTTAGTGAGCAGGGGATACGAGCAGTACTTC. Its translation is CASSLVSRGYEQYF.